This T cell receptor beta chain is drawn from a study of radiotherapy plus CTLA-4 blockade in lung cancer. Germline CDR1 reads SGHNT; CDR2 reads YYREEE (reference sequence). CDR3 length: 16 amino acids. Between the trimmed V and J ends, which lost 0 bases and 0 bases, there was a span of 12 bases. Generated by immunoSEQ multiplex PCR, the TCRdb table keeps only in-frame clones and is missing some. The repertoire holds about 97,000 clones, with under 85% as singletons. The sample here was peripheral blood, taken from a patient treated with radiotherapy plus ipilimumab. The clonotype comes from a human donor with non-small cell lung cancer who had a partial response to radiotherapy plus ipilimumab. Some clones in this sample may be carry-over from other donors' samples. The genes are TRBV5-4 and TRBJ1-1; D ambiguous. In DNA, the CDR3 is TGTGCCAGCAGCTTGGGACATCAGTTGATGAACACTGAAGCTTTCTTT. Its translation is CASSLGHQLMNTEAFF.